The clone carrying this T cell receptor beta chain showed up just a few times. The data were taken from a study of blood T cell repertoires in COVID-19. The overall study: The origin of the acute and convalescent COVID-19 samples was the United States, Italy and Spain.

The repertoire was sequenced with immunoSEQ multiplex PCR; TCRdb's copy has only in-frame clones and lacks some. The data show about 180,000 clones, roughly 85% seen once. Participants came from about 24 US areas, aged about 18 to 95 years. Self-reported history from a screening survey and questionnaire set each donor's cohort. Recovered Cohort 3 donors showed two negative PCRs, clearance, or symptom resolution. The CDR3 length is 14 residues. V was trimmed by 5 bases and J by 6 bases, leaving 13 bases between them. Germline-derived CDR1 and CDR2 are MDHEN and SYDVKM. The specimen was PBMCs or T cells enriched from blood (not recorded which). The V call is TRBV28, the J call TRBJ2-2; D not resolved. The sequence derives from a woman aged 18-30 years who had recovered from COVID-19. The CDR3 DNA reads as TGTGCCAGCAGTCCCCCTTCGCGTCCCGGGGAGCTGTTTTTT. Protein product: CASSPPSRPGELFF.